This entry lists 4 T cell receptor beta chains sequenced from one sample in a study of blood T cell repertoires in COVID-19. Clones were read by immunoSEQ multiplex PCR, and TCRdb kept only the in-frame ones, dropping some. Of approximately 460,000 clones listed, 75% to 90% are singletons. Sample: peripheral blood. These receptors were taken from a man in his late teens or twenties with COVID-19, enrolled during active disease.

This clone was seen a single time. The V gene is TRBV2, the J gene TRBJ1-1; no clear D. CDR3 size: 13 residues. Trimming removed 8 bases at V and 1 base at J, with 11 bases between. Looked up from germline, CDR1 is SNHLY and CDR2 is FYNNEI. CDR3 sequence (DNA): TGTGCCAGCGTGGCAGAAGAGAACACTGAAGCTTTCTTT. Amino acid sequence: CASVAEENTEAFF.

This sequence joins TRBV5-5 and TRBJ2-7; perhaps TRBD1 as D (5 bases). Germline V gene sequence: CDR1 SGHKS, CDR2 YYEKEE (reference sequence). V was trimmed by 4 bases and J by 2 bases, leaving 10 bases between them. This CDR3 contains 13 residues. CDR3 sequence reads: CASSTRDTYEQYF. CDR3 coding DNA: TGTGCCAGCAGCACCAGGGATACCTACGAGCAGTACTTC.

V gene TRBV19 combines with J gene TRBJ2-2; D is uncertain. Between the trimmed V and J ends, which lost 1 base and 9 bases, there was a span of 3 bases. CDR3 length equals 11 residues. Germline-derived CDR1 and CDR2 are LNHDA and SQIVND (reference sequence). DNA of the CDR3: TGTGCCAGTAGTATAGCCAGGGAGCTGTTTTTT. Protein product: CASSIARELFF.

The rearrangement joins TRBV2 to TRBJ1-5, with TRBD1 as a possible D gene (6 bases). The V gene's germline CDR1 is SNHLY and CDR2 FYNNEI. This CDR3 is built from 13 residues. V lost 9 bases and J 5 bases, leaving 14 bases between the germline ends. As DNA, the CDR3 is TGTGCCAGTCACCGGGACAATGATCAGCCCCAGCATTTT. Protein product: CASHRDNDQPQHF.